These T cell receptor beta chains were read from a single sample in a study of T cell responses to AZD1222 COVID-19 vaccine. The assay was immunoSEQ multiplex PCR, and TCRdb's table has in-frame clones only and misses some. The profile shows fewer than 85,000 clones, 87% of them singletons. The sample was peripheral blood, taken 28 days after the second AZD1222 dose. These receptors originate from an adult who received the AZD1222 COVID-19 vaccine. Each CDR3 is given with its conserved first and last residue. Fields, in order: V gene, CDR3 length, J gene, clone size, D gene, CDR3 protein, CDR3 DNA. A D gene is named only where the DNA matches it firmly. Only some rows state a clone size, as once, few, many or a class for expanded clones.

TRBV6-5,14,TRBJ2-5,-,-,CATQPRTQQETQYF,TGTGCCACCCAGCCCAGGACTCAGCAAGAGACCCAGTACTTC
TRBV6-5,14,TRBJ2-3,-,-,CASSDRSITDTQYF,TGTGCCAGCAGCGACAGGTCGATCACAGATACGCAGTATTTT
TRBV29-1,13,TRBJ1-1,-,TRBD1,CSIRQGKGTEAFF,TGCAGCATAAGACAGGGAAAGGGAACTGAAGCTTTCTTT
TRBV6-5,13,TRBJ1-3,-,TRBD1,CATSGQGGNTIYF,TGTGCCACTTCGGGACAGGGAGGAAACACCATATATTTT
TRBV5-6,17,TRBJ1-1,once,-,CASSLAGWQLKNTEAFF,TGTGCCAGCAGCTTGGCAGGTTGGCAGTTGAAGAACACTGAAGCTTTCTTT
TRBV5-1,14,TRBJ2-1,-,TRBD2,CASSRGTGGREQFF,TGCGCCAGCAGCCGGGGGACGGGGGGGCGTGAGCAGTTCTTC
TRBV14,16,TRBJ1-1,-,-,CASSQFSHYLNTEAFF,TGTGCCAGCAGCCAATTCTCCCATTACTTGAACACTGAAGCTTTCTTT
TRBV5-6,16,TRBJ2-2,-,TRBD2,CASTVGTSGAPGELFF,TGTGCCAGCACCGTCGGGACTAGCGGGGCCCCCGGGGAGCTGTTTTTT
TRBV30,13,TRBJ2-5,-,TRBD1,CACGTGNQETQYF,TGTGCCTGCGGGACAGGGAACCAAGAGACCCAGTACTTC
TRBV4-1,15,TRBJ2-2,-,TRBD1,CASSRGDRGAGELFF,TGCGCCAGCAGCCGAGGGGACAGGGGCGCCGGGGAGCTGTTTTTT
TRBV29-1,15,TRBJ2-7,-,-,CSVSTPRGETYEQYF,TGCAGCGTTTCTACCCCCAGGGGAGAGACCTACGAGCAGTACTTC
TRBV30,12,TRBJ2-7,-,-,CAWSVVEGEQYF,TGTGCCTGGAGTGTAGTAGAGGGCGAGCAGTACTTC
TRBV19,12,TRBJ1-5,once,-,CASTVATGALHF,-
TRBV5-4,15,TRBJ2-3,-,-,CASSSTGKETDTQYF,TGTGCCAGCAGCTCCACAGGGAAAGAGACAGATACGCAGTATTTT
TRBV6-5,14,TRBJ1-1,-,-,CASALQESNTEAFF,TGTGCCAGCGCCCTACAGGAGTCGAACACTGAAGCTTTCTTT
TRBV5-6,16,TRBJ2-3,-,TRBD2,CASSRFSGGYTDTQYF,TGTGCCAGCAGCCGTTTCAGCGGGGGGTACACAGATACGCAGTATTTT
TRBV19,16,TRBJ2-3,-,TRBD2,CASSPRLAGRTDTQYF,TGTGCCAGTAGTCCCAGACTAGCGGGGCGCACAGATACGCAGTATTTT
TRBV19,13,TRBJ1-2,-,TRBD1,CASSTTGFYGYTF,TGTGCCAGTAGTACGACAGGGTTCTATGGCTACACCTTC
TRBV6-1,13,TRBJ2-7,-,TRBD1,CASSELQGNEQYF,TGTGCCAGCAGTGAACTACAGGGGAACGAGCAGTACTTC
TRBV5-8,9,TRBJ1-2,-,-,CASSLDTIF,TGTGCCAGCAGCTTGGACACCATCTTC